This TCR beta chain stems from a study of blood T cell repertoires in COVID-19. The overall study: Sites across the United States, Italy and Spain contributed samples from acute and convalescent COVID-19. Sources were T cells, B-cell-depleted T cells, or PBMCs; the material itself was cDNA or gDNA.

This CDR3 has 16 residues. In germline, CDR1 is SGHAT, CDR2 FQNNGV. V was shortened by 5 bases and J by 0 bases, with 17 bases between the two germline ends. In the original processing: Cell counts per sample came from amplifying reference gene primers. Data came from immunoSEQ multiplex PCR; TCRdb stores just in-frame clones and leaves some out. That table is the source of V, J and clone size, and D and trimming were worked out from the DNA. This table holds fewer than 150,000 clones, roughly 79% found once. This chain connects TRBV11-2 to TRBJ2-7, with TRBD2 as a possible D gene (6 bases). This clonotype was sampled from an older man with acute or convalescent COVID-19. Material: peripheral blood. CDR3 loop: CASSPGVGYLSYEQYF. The DNA of the CDR3 is TGTGCCAGCAGCCCGGGGGTAGGGTACCTCTCCTACGAGCAGTACTTC.